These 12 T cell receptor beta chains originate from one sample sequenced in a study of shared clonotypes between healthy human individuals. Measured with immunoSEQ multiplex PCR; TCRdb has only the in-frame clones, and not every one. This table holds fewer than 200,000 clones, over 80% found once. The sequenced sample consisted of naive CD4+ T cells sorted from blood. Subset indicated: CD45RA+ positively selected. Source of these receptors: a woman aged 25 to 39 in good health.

CDR3 sequence reads: CASSVGEGEQFF. DNA for the CDR3: TGTGCCAGCAGCGTAGGCGAGGGTGAGCAGTTCTTC. The rearrangement uses TRBV9 and TRBJ2-1, with D possibly TRBD2 on 5 matching bases. CDR3 length: 12 residues. V gave up 0 bases and J gave up 9 bases, with 7 bases separating them. CDR1 and CDR2 (germline): SGDLS, YYNGEE.

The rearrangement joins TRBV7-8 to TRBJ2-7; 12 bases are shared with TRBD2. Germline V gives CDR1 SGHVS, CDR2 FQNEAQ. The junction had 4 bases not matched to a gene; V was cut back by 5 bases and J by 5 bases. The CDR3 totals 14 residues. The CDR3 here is CASSPRTSGNEQYF. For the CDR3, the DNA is TGTGCCAGCAGCCCGAGGACTAGCGGGAACGAGCAGTACTTC.

CDR3 amino acids: CASSPPWDRETTHGYTF. For the CDR3, the DNA is TGTGCCAGCTCACCACCGTGGGACAGGGAGACCACCCATGGCTACACCTTC. The chain is built from TRBV18 and TRBJ1-2; 9 bases align to TRBD1. The junction had 11 bases not matched to a gene; V was cut back by 0 bases and J by 6 bases. The CDR3 contains 17 residues. The germline V gene encodes CDR1 KGHSH and CDR2 LQKENI.

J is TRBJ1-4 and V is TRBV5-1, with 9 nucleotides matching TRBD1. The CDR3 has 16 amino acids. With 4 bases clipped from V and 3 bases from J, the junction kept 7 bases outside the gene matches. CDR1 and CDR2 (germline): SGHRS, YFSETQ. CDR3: CASSTGQGASNEKLFF. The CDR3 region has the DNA TGCGCCAGCAGCACGGGACAGGGAGCGTCTAATGAAAAACTGTTTTTT.

The chain's CDR3 is CASSLGRHGSGNTIYF. CDR3 coding DNA: TGTGCCAGCAGCTTGGGGAGGCATGGTTCTGGAAACACCATATATTTT. The chain joins TRBV11-2 to TRBJ1-3; no clear D gene. The CDR3 covers 16 residues. V lost 3 bases, J lost 1 base, and 13 bases lay in between. Germline V gene data show CDR1 as SGHAT and CDR2 as FQNNGV. Filled out from reference TRBV11-2 and TRBJ1-3, the complete variable domain reads EAGVAQSPRYKIIEKRQSVAFWCNPISGHATLYWYQQILGQGPKLLIQFQNNGVVDDSQLPKDRFSAERLKGVDSTLKIQPAKLEDSAVYLCASSLGRHGSGNTIYFGEGSWLTVV.

In DNA form, the CDR3 reads TGTGCCAGCAGTGAGAGGCGGCGGGTGACCTACGAGCAGTACTTC. Protein sequence: CASSERRRVTYEQYF. This rearrangement joins TRBV2 to TRBJ2-7; D possibly corresponds to TRBD2 (5 bases). Per germline, CDR1 SNHLY and CDR2 FYNNEI. Trimming pared 3 bases from V and 2 bases from J, leaving 14 bases between. The length of the CDR3 is 15 residues.

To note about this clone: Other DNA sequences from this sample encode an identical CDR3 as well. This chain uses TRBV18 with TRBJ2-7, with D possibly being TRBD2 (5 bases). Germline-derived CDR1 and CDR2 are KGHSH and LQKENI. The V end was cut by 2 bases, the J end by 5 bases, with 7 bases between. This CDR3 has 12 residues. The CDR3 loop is CASSPGRDEQYF. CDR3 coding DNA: TGTGCCAGCTCACCAGGGCGGGACGAGCAGTACTTC.

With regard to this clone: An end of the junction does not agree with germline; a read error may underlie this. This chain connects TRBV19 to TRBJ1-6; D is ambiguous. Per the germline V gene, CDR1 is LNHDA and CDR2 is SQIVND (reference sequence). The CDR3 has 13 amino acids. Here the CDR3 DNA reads TGTGCCAATAGTACTAAAAGGAATTCACCCCTCCACTTT. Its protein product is CANSTKRNSPLHF.

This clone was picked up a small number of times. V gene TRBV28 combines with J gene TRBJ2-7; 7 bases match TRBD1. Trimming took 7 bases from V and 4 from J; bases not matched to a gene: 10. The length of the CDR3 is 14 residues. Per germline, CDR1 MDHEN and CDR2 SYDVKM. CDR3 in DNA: TGTGCCAGCACTCAACCGGGACAGATTTACGAGCAGTACTTC. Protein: CASTQPGQIYEQYF.

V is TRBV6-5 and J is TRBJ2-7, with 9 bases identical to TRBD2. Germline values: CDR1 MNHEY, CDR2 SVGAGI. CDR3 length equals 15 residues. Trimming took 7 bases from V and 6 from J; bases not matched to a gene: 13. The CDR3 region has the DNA TGTGCCAGCAACGGAATAGGGCTAGCGGGAACCGAGCAGTACTTC. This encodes CASNGIGLAGTEQYF.

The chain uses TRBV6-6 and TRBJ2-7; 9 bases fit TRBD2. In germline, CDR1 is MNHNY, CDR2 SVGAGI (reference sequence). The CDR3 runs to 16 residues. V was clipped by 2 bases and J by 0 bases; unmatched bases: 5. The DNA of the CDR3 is TGTGCCAGCAGTTACCCACTAGCGGGTAGCTCCTACGAGCAGTACTTC. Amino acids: CASSYPLAGSSYEQYF.

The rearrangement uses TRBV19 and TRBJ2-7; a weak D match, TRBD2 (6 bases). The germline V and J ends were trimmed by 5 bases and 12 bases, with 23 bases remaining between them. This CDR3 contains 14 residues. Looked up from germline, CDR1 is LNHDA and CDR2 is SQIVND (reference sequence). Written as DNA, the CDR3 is TGTGCCAGTAGTCCAATCAGCGGGCGGATATATCGGTACTTC. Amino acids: CASSPISGRIYRYF.